The 13 T cell receptor beta chains given below trace back to one sample, sequenced in a study of T cells after yellow fever vaccination. One entry per CDR3 protein results from TCRdb running MiXCR on the 5' RACE reads. The sample has about 330,000 distinct CDR3 sequences, over 4% seen once; the top ten hold just under 25%. The source material was PBMCs, sampled 5 days after the yellow fever booster vaccination. The receptors here all came from a man in his late teens or twenties who received the YFV17D yellow fever vaccine.

This clonotype was found many times. V usage is TRBV5-1 and J usage is TRBJ1-5; no clear D. Germline CDR1 and CDR2: SGHRS and YFSETQ. The CDR3 runs to 15 residues. The germline V and J ends were trimmed by 0 bases and 5 bases, with 12 bases remaining between them. The DNA for the CDR3 is TGCGCCAGCAGCTTGGTGGGGAGTATGGATCAGCCCCAGCATTTT. Translating it yields CASSLVGSMDQPQHF.

The chain carries TRBV6-2 or TRBV6-3 and TRBJ1-2; tentatively, D is TRBD1 (5 bases). CDR1 and CDR2 from the germline V gene are MNHEY and SVGEGT. Trimming took off 2 bases at V and 5 bases at J, with 9 bases between the two ends. The CDR3 is 13 residues long. As DNA, the CDR3 is TGTGCCAGCAGTTACGACAGTCCTTATGGCTACACCTTC. Translated: CASSYDSPYGYTF.

This clonotype has just a few counts. The V gene is TRBV5-1, the J gene TRBJ2-3; no clear D. Looked up from germline, CDR1 is SGHRS and CDR2 is YFSETQ. The CDR3 is 14 residues long. V lost 1 base and J 3 bases, leaving 9 bases between the germline ends. In DNA form, the CDR3 reads TGCGCCAGCAGCTTGCACCCCGCTACAGATACGCAGTATTTT. This codes for CASSLHPATDTQYF. The variable domain in full, with the rest retrieved from reference TRBV5-1 and TRBJ2-3, is KAGVTQTPRYLIKTRGQQVTLSCSPISGHRSVSWYQQTPGQGLQFLFEYFSETQRNKGNFPGRFSGRQFSNSRSEMNVSTLELGDSALYLCASSLHPATDTQYFGPGTRLTVL.

V and J are TRBV6-2 or TRBV6-3 and TRBJ1-2; D gene ambiguous. The germline V and J ends were trimmed by 2 bases and 2 bases, with 9 bases remaining between them. CDR1 and CDR2 (germline): MNHEY, SVGEGT. This CDR3 has 14 residues. This chain's CDR3 is CASSYRQENYGYTF. In DNA, the CDR3 is TGTGCCAGCAGTTACAGGCAGGAAAACTATGGCTACACCTTC.

The gene calls are TRBV7-2 and TRBJ1-2; D might be TRBD1 (5 bases). The length of the CDR3 is 13 residues. Germline V lookup: CDR1 SGHTA, CDR2 FQGNSA. Trimming stripped 5 bases from V and 8 bases from J, with 15 bases between. CDR3 in DNA: TGTGCCAGCAGCAACCCCAGCAGGGAAGGCTACACCTTC. Amino acid sequence: CASSNPSREGYTF.

This clonotype has ten or more counts. The rearrangement uses TRBV12-3 or TRBV12-4 and TRBJ2-3; 10 nucleotides agree with TRBD2. The trim removed 5 bases at V and 3 bases at J, leaving 8 bases unmatched. The CDR3 runs to 16 residues. In DNA, the CDR3 is TGTGCCAGCAGTGTAAAAGCGGGGGGGAAAACAGATACGCAGTATTTT. Its protein product is CASSVKAGGKTDTQYF.

This clonotype has ten or more counts. The chain uses TRBV10-3 and TRBJ2-3; a possible D gene is TRBD2 (7 bases). Per the germline V gene, CDR1 is ENHRY and CDR2 is SYGVKD. Trimming left V 6 bases short and J 6 bases short, with 28 bases between. This CDR3 spans 18 amino acids. CDR3 amino acids: CAISLGGLRAGRADTQYF. CDR3 nucleotides: TGTGCCATCAGCCTGGGGGGGCTTCGAGCGGGGAGGGCGGATACGCAGTATTTT.

This clonotype was found many times. The chain carries TRBV5-1 and TRBJ2-5; 9 bases fit TRBD1. After removal of 6 bases from V and 3 bases from J, the junction contained 6 bases not matched to a gene. The length of the CDR3 is 14 residues. Germline CDR1 SGHRS, CDR2 YFSETQ. CDR3 amino acids: CASKVTGGEETQYF. As DNA, the CDR3 is TGCGCCAGCAAAGTTACAGGGGGCGAAGAGACCCAGTACTTC.

This chain joins TRBV5-1 and TRBJ1-4; D is unclear. This CDR3 has 12 residues. The germline V gene has CDR1 SGHRS and CDR2 YFSETQ. Trimming took 1 base from V and 8 from J, leaving 6 bases between them. CDR3 in amino acids: CASSLYREKLFF. CDR3 bases: TGCGCCAGCAGCTTGTATCGAGAAAAACTGTTTTTT.

Only a few counts were recorded for this clonotype. V is TRBV9 and J is TRBJ2-5; 8 nucleotides line up with TRBD2. Germline CDR1 is SGDLS and CDR2 is YYNGEE. The ends lost 4 bases at V and 3 bases at J; junction bases unmatched: 11. The CDR3 consists of 16 residues. Here the CDR3 reads CASSPTGTSGKETQYF. In DNA, the CDR3 is TGTGCCAGCAGCCCTACGGGTACTAGCGGAAAAGAGACCCAGTACTTC.

Concerning this clonotype itself: A clone one base away is much larger, so this may be a read error. This chain connects TRBV18 to TRBJ1-4; 7 bases match TRBD1. Germline-derived CDR1 and CDR2 are KGHSH and LQKENI. The CDR3 covers 14 residues. The CDR3 nucleotides are TGTGCCAGCTCACCCGGGACAGAAAATGAAAAACTGATTTTT. Protein product: CASSPGTENEKLIF.

This clonotype was recorded at least ten times. The chain uses TRBV11-2 and TRBJ2-5, with 8 bases fitting TRBD2. This CDR3 has 16 residues. Germline lookup yields CDR1 SGHAT and CDR2 FQNNGV. J gave up 0 bases and V 4 bases, and 7 bases lay outside the gene matches. The CDR3 reads CASSSTGGMYQETQYF. DNA of the CDR3: TGTGCCAGCAGCTCCACGGGGGGGATGTACCAAGAGACCCAGTACTTC.

This clonotype has a handful of counts. V usage is TRBV20-1 and J usage is TRBJ1-4; a weak D match, TRBD1 (5 bases). This CDR3 contains 14 residues. Looked up from germline, CDR1 is DFQATT and CDR2 is SNEGSKA (reference sequence). V lost 2 bases and J lost 3, with 10 bases in between. CDR3 DNA: TGCAGTGCTAGAAAGGGAGGGGCTAATGAAAAACTGTTTTTT. The encoded protein is CSARKGGANEKLFF.